A single TCR beta chain is shown here with its context. The antigen is not known. The source of the sample is a study of blood T cells in healthy people across ages. Study outcomes and limitations: With age, beta diversity per million T cells declined roughly linearly, significantly by 40. Samples with more naive T cells showed higher observed beta diversity.

The CDR3 has 14 residues. Trimming took 5 bases from V and 3 from J, leaving 13 bases between them. The authors ran a second PCR of 7 to 11 cycles using a sample-barcoded 5' primer and a J-beta primer mix. Per-sample output comprised a minimum of 2.5 million paired-end reads containing CDR3. TCRdb used MiXCR to reprocess the 5' RACE reads, holding one entry per CDR3 protein. The data contain hundreds of thousands of distinct CDR3 sequences, less than 35% of them singletons. Each sample yielded at least 6.5 million isolated PBMCs. This TCR came from a woman aged 80 or over in good health. The specimen was blood. V gene TRBV12-3 or TRBV12-4 combines with J gene TRBJ1-2; possibly TRBD1 for D (6 bases). This chain's CDR3 is CASSPTSGDYGYTF. In DNA, the CDR3 is TGTGCCAGCAGTCCCACCTCAGGGGACTATGGCTACACCTTC.